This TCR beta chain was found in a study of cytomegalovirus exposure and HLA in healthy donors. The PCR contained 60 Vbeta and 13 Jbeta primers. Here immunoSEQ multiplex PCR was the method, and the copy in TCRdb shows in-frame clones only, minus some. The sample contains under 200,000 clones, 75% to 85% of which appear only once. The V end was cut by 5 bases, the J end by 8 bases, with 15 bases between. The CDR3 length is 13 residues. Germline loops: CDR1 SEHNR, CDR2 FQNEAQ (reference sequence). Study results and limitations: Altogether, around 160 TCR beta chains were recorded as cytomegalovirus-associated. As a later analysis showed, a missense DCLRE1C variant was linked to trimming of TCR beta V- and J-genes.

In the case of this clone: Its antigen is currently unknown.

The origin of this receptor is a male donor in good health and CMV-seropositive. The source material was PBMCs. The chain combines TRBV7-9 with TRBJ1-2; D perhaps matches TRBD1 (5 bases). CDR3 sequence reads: CASSRDQGRGYTF. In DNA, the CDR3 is TGTGCCAGCAGCCGAGACCAGGGTAGGGGCTACACCTTC.